These 22 T cell receptor beta chains were all obtained from the same sample, sequenced in a study of blood T cell repertoires in COVID-19. Measured with immunoSEQ multiplex PCR; TCRdb has only the in-frame clones, and not every one. Of about 140,000 clones listed, roughly 84% were seen once; the top ten hold under 5.5%. The sequencing input was PBMCs or T cells enriched from blood (not recorded which). The source of these receptors is a man in his forties with acute COVID-19.

J is TRBJ1-4 and V is TRBV4-1; D remains unclear. Germline V gene lookup returns CDR1 MGHRA and CDR2 YSYEKL. The CDR3 consists of 15 residues. V was shortened by 1 base and J by 4 bases, with 10 bases between the two germline ends. Here the CDR3 DNA reads TGCGCCAGCAGCCAAGTGGGCGGGATTAATGAAAAACTGTTTTTT. It is translated as CASSQVGGINEKLFF.

The V call is TRBV6-5, the J call TRBJ1-1; TRBD1 might be the D (5 bases). Between the trimmed V and J ends, which lost 8 bases and 6 bases, there was a span of 16 bases. CDR3 size: 13 residues. Germline V gene lookup returns CDR1 MNHEY and CDR2 SVGAGI. The DNA for the CDR3 is TGTGCCAGCGTAATGCGACAGTCCGCTGAAGCTTTCTTT. The encoded protein is CASVMRQSAEAFF.

A few counts support this clone. The chain has TRBV7-2 and TRBJ1-6; 7 bases are shared with TRBD1. CDR3 length: 18 residues. Germline V gene sequence: CDR1 SGHTA, CDR2 FQGNSA. Germline trimming cut 3 bases from V and 6 bases from J; bases unmatched to any gene: 14. This CDR3 reads CASSLPPTGVGVNSPLHF. CDR3 nucleotides: TGTGCCAGCAGCTTGCCGCCCACAGGGGTCGGGGTTAATTCACCCCTCCACTTT.

This rearrangement joins TRBV7-9 to TRBJ2-1; 7 bases are shared with TRBD2. V shed 4 bases, J shed 7 bases, and the junction held 10 bases outside the gene matches. CDR3 length: 15 amino acids. Germline V lookup: CDR1 SEHNR, CDR2 FQNEAQ (reference sequence). CDR3 coding DNA: TGTGCCAGCAGCTGGGGACTACCGATGGATAATGAGCAGTTCTTC. It yields the protein CASSWGLPMDNEQFF.

The rearrangement joins TRBV5-4 to TRBJ1-6; TRBD1 matches 10 bases. Germline V gene sequence: CDR1 SGHNT, CDR2 YYREEE (reference sequence). CDR3 length equals 16 residues. V lost 4 bases and J lost 7; bases outside the gene matches: 8. As DNA, the CDR3 is TGTGCCAGCAGCCCCGTCGGGGGACAGGGGAATTCACCCCTCCACTTT. This codes for CASSPVGGQGNSPLHF.

This chain uses TRBV7-9 with TRBJ2-1, with 7 positions matching TRBD1. The CDR3 is made up of 16 amino acids. Germline CDR1 and CDR2: SEHNR and FQNEAQ (reference sequence). The ends lost 6 bases at V and 3 bases at J; junction bases unmatched: 11. The CDR3 spells CASRPTGDGIYNEQFF. The CDR3, as DNA: TGTGCCAGCAGGCCCACAGGGGATGGCATCTACAATGAGCAGTTCTTC.

The chain has TRBV4-3 and TRBJ1-2; the match to TRBD1 covers 8 bases. After removal of 2 bases from V and 8 bases from J, the junction contained 4 bases not matched to a gene. Germline V gene data show CDR1 as LGHNA and CDR2 as YSLEER. The CDR3 extends over 13 amino acids. DNA of the CDR3: TGCGCCAGCAGCCAACGAGCAGGGGGCGGCTACACCTTC. Residues: CASSQRAGGGYTF.

This sequence joins TRBV5-4 and TRBJ2-5; D is perhaps TRBD1 (5 bases). From germline, CDR1 is SGHNT and CDR2 YYREEE (reference sequence). This CDR3 spans 14 amino acids. V was cut by 2 bases and J by 1 base, with 9 bases left in between. CDR3 coding DNA: TGTGCCAGCAGCTTCCGACAGACCCAAGAGACCCAGTACTTC. It yields the protein CASSFRQTQETQYF.

This clone appeared once. The chain is built from TRBV24-1 and TRBJ2-1; no clear D. Per germline, CDR1 KGHDR and CDR2 SFDVKD. The CDR3 sequence is 13 residues long. V lost 6 bases and J lost 4, with 9 bases in between. The chain's CDR3 is CATSPQEYNEQFF. CDR3 DNA sequence: TGTGCCACCAGTCCGCAAGAGTACAATGAGCAGTTCTTC.

This clone came up once. V usage is TRBV4-3 and J usage is TRBJ2-3, with TRBD2 identical over 7 bases. CDR3 size: 16 residues. J lost 0 bases, V lost 1 base, and 4 bases had no gene match. Germline values: CDR1 LGHNA, CDR2 YSLEER. CDR3: CASSQGVSGSTDTQYF. The DNA of the CDR3 is TGCGCCAGCAGCCAAGGGGTTAGCGGGAGCACAGATACGCAGTATTTT.

This chain connects TRBV9 to TRBJ1-4, with TRBD1 matching over 7 bases. The V gene end was trimmed by 4 bases and the J gene end by 4 bases; junction bases not matched to a gene: 4. Per germline, CDR1 SGDLS and CDR2 YYNGEE. The CDR3 has 14 residues. CDR3 DNA sequence: TGTGCCAGCAGCCAAGGGACAGTTAATGAAAAACTGTTTTTT. Translated, it gives CASSQGTVNEKLFF.

The rearrangement links TRBV24-1 to TRBJ1-5; a possible D gene is TRBD1 (6 bases). The CDR3 runs to 14 residues. Germline CDR1 KGHDR, CDR2 SFDVKD. With 2 bases removed from V and 6 bases from J, the gap between germline ends came to 10 bases. The CDR3 is CATSDSGASQPQHF. The CDR3 bases are TGTGCCACCAGTGATTCAGGGGCGAGTCAGCCCCAGCATTTT.

This CDR3 reads CSVVGTEYEQYF. CDR3 in DNA: TGCAGCGTTGTCGGGACAGAATACGAGCAGTACTTC. The chain combines TRBV29-1 with TRBJ2-7, with 7 bases that match TRBD1. Trimming cost V 4 bases and J 4 bases; bases outside gene matches: 4. Germline V CDR1 and CDR2: SQVTM, ANQGSEA. The CDR3 is 12 amino acids.

The chain is built from TRBV27 and TRBJ1-1, with 9 bases fitting TRBD1. There are 14 residues in the CDR3. The germline V gene has CDR1 MNHEY and CDR2 SMNVEV (reference sequence). J was trimmed by 3 bases and V by 6 bases; bases with no gene match: 5. This CDR3 is CASSLRDRDTEAFF. For the CDR3, the DNA is TGTGCCAGCAGCCTCCGGGACAGGGACACTGAAGCTTTCTTT.

Regarding this clone: A read error may explain this, as a much larger clone is one base away. The chain employs TRBV7-9 and TRBJ2-3; D is possibly TRBD2 (5 bases). Germline CDR1 is SEHNR and CDR2 is FQNEAQ (reference sequence). Trimming removed 2 bases at V and 1 base at J, with 7 bases between. The CDR3 has 14 residues. The CDR3: CASSLNGGTDTQYF. CDR3 coding DNA: TGTGCCAGCAGCTTAAACGGGGGCACAGATACGCAGTATTTT.

This clone has only a few counts. The J gene is TRBJ2-7, the V gene TRBV30; TRBD1 agrees at 7 bases. CDR1 and CDR2 from the germline V gene are GTSNPN and SVGIG (reference sequence). There are 13 residues in the CDR3. After removal of 1 base from V and 4 bases from J, the junction contained 4 bases not matched to a gene. CDR3 residues: CAWSDEQGYEQYF. As DNA, the CDR3 is TGTGCCTGGAGTGACGAACAGGGGTACGAGCAGTACTTC.

The chain is built from TRBV5-4 and TRBJ2-5; D is perhaps TRBD2 (5 bases). V dropped 4 bases and J dropped 1 base, with 14 bases sitting between them. From germline, CDR1 is SGHNT and CDR2 YYREEE (reference sequence). This CDR3 contains 15 residues. In nucleotides, the CDR3 is TGTGCCAGCAGCCCAGGTTTGAGCGGCCAAGAGACCCAGTACTTC. Residues: CASSPGLSGQETQYF.

This sequence joins TRBV7-9 and TRBJ2-2; 9 positions match TRBD2. Germline CDR1 is SEHNR and CDR2 is FQNEAQ (reference sequence). There are 15 residues in the CDR3. The ends lost 5 bases at V and 6 bases at J; junction bases unmatched: 7. Here the CDR3 DNA reads TGTGCCAGCAGCCCCCCTAGCGGGATCGCCGGGGAGCTGTTTTTT. This sequence encodes CASSPPSGIAGELFF.

The CDR3: CAISESQGVNGEKLFF. The CDR3 coding sequence is TGTGCCATCAGTGAGTCACAAGGGGTGAACGGTGAAAAACTGTTTTTT. The chain recombines TRBV10-3 with TRBJ1-4; possible D gene TRBD1, 5 bases. CDR1 is ENHRY, CDR2 SYGVKD, per germline. CDR3 length: 16 amino acids. V lost 0 bases and J 7 bases, leaving 15 bases between the germline ends.

This clone was counted at least ten times. The chain combines TRBV18 with TRBJ1-1; 10 nucleotides line up with TRBD1. V lost 1 base, J lost 4 bases, and 12 bases stayed unmatched. This CDR3 comprises 18 residues. CDR1 and CDR2 (germline): KGHSH, LQKENI. The CDR3 DNA reads TGTGCCAGCTCACCACAGATGGGACAGGGGAGTGGTGGCACTGAAGCTTTCTTT. Translating gives CASSPQMGQGSGGTEAFF.

The chain has TRBV14 and TRBJ2-7, with TRBD1 identical over 8 bases. The CDR3 contains 16 residues. V was clipped by 4 bases and J by 1 base; unmatched bases: 9. CDR1 SGHDN and CDR2 FVKESK come from the germline V gene. CDR3 sequence (DNA): TGTGCCAGCAGCCTCCTGCCAGGGGGCAGGTCCTACGAGCAGTACTTC. Its protein is CASSLLPGGRSYEQYF.

This chain links TRBV2 with TRBJ2-7; possible D gene TRBD1, 6 bases. CDR1 and CDR2 (germline): SNHLY, FYNNEI. Deletions cut 4 bases from V and 8 bases from J, with 12 bases between. This CDR3 is 12 amino acids long. The CDR3 spells CASSVGARKQYF. The DNA of the CDR3 is TGTGCCAGCAGTGTGGGGGCCCGGAAGCAGTACTTC.